One sample yielded the 3 T cell receptor beta chains listed below, sequenced in a study of T cell responses to AZD1222 COVID-19 vaccine (dated by TCRdb to the early 2020s). Receptor libraries were prepared by the immunoSEQ multiplex PCR assay. TCRdb limited this immuneACCESS table to in-frame rearrangements with V and J called. A share of clones is missing; checked studies link under half to unresolved V genes, and the rest is unexplained. This sample comprises about 69,000 clones, roughly 80% of them detected only once. The ten largest clonotypes hold roughly 23% of the sample. This specimen's time point label, interpreted: about 28 days (+/-7) after the second vaccine dose. Here the sequenced sample was peripheral blood, taken 28 days after the second AZD1222 dose. Receptor source: an adult who received the AZD1222 COVID-19 vaccine.

This chain links TRBV3-1 (or the pseudogene TRBV3-2) with TRBJ2-3, with 8 nucleotides matching TRBD2. The V and J ends lost 2 bases and 4 bases, in that order; junction bases with no gene match: 5. The CDR3 extends over 15 amino acids. Germline V gives CDR1 LGHDT, CDR2 YNNKEL (reference sequence). CDR3 sequence: CASSQKSGSPDTQYF. Here the CDR3 DNA reads TGTGCCAGCAGCCAAAAAAGCGGGAGTCCAGATACGCAGTATTTT.

To note about this clone: This specimen includes other DNA sequences encoding the same CDR3. The chain carries TRBV9 and TRBJ2-1; 8 positions agree with TRBD2. With V trimmed by 3 bases and J by 2 bases, 4 bases remained unmatched. This CDR3 region has 15 residues. Germline CDR1 is SGDLS and CDR2 is YYNGEE. The CDR3 loop is CASSATSAPYNEQFF. CDR3 DNA: TGTGCCAGCAGCGCGACTAGCGCACCCTACAATGAGCAGTTCTTC.

The chain recombines TRBV30 with TRBJ2-2; 8 bases match TRBD1. CDR1 GTSNPN and CDR2 SVGIG come from the germline V gene (reference sequence). V lost 1 base, J lost 6 bases, and 22 bases stayed unmatched. This CDR3 is built from 20 residues. This CDR3 reads CAWSGLRDRHEAWASGELFF. As DNA, the CDR3 is TGTGCCTGGAGTGGTTTAAGGGACAGGCATGAGGCATGGGCTTCCGGGGAGCTGTTTTTT.